This is a list of T cell receptor beta chains from one sample in a study of shared clonotypes between healthy human individuals. This table comes from immunoSEQ multiplex PCR, and its TCRdb copy is limited to in-frame clones, with some not included. The top ten hold about 0.41% of the sample, which has millions of clones, 90% to 95% seen once. The specimen sequenced was naive CD4+ T cells from PBMCs. The receptors stem from a man between 18 and 29 years old in good health. Some clones in this sample may be carry-over from other donors' samples. CDR3s include the opening cysteine and the closing phenylalanine or tryptophan. D genes are given only for firm matches. Clone sizes are given selectively: once, few, many, or a class where the clone is expanded.

.,TRBJ2-2,TRBD2,TRBV28,15,CASSLAGVGTGELFF,TGTGCCAGCAGTTTAGCGGGAGTAGGCACCGGGGAGCTGTTTTTT
.,TRBJ1-5,.,TRBV29-1,14,CSVKWTDSNQPQHF,TGCAGCGTTAAATGGACGGATAGCAATCAGCCCCAGCATTTT
.,TRBJ2-5,.,TRBV30,14,CAWSPGQPQETQYF,TGTGCCTGGAGCCCCGGACAGCCCCAAGAGACCCAGTACTTC
few,TRBJ1-1,.,TRBV11-2,13,CASSRGAHGEAFF,TGTGCCAGCAGCAGGGGGGCGCACGGTGAAGCTTTCTTT
once,TRBJ1-2,.,TRBV6-1,13,CALWGENNYGYTF,TGTGCCTTGTGGGGAGAAAATAACTATGGCTACACCTTC
.,TRBJ2-2,TRBD1,TRBV5-1,17,CASSFLGGTGSTGELFF,TGCGCCAGCAGCTTCCTCGGCGGGACAGGGTCCACCGGGGAGCTGTTTTTT
.,TRBJ2-7,.,TRBV5-1,15,CASSIPGTSKTEQYF,TGCGCCAGCAGCATCCCCGGGACTTCGAAAACCGAGCAGTACTTC
.,TRBJ1-2,TRBD1,TRBV7-3,13,CASSLTPGGSKTF,TGTGCCAGCAGCTTAACCCCAGGGGGTAGTAAGACCTTC
.,TRBJ2-7,.,TRBV18,15,CASSPPSPGNYEQYF,TGTGCCAGCTCACCACCGTCTCCAGGGAACTACGAGCAGTACTTC
.,TRBJ2-3,.,TRBV7-2,13,CASSPIQADTQYF,TGTGCCAGCAGCCCGATCCAGGCTGATACGCAGTATTTT
once,TRBJ2-1,.,TRBV7-3,15,CASSSKRARYNEQFF,TGTGCCAGCAGCTCGAAGCGGGCCCGCTACAATGAGCAGTTCTTC
few,TRBJ2-2,TRBD1,TRBV2,16,CASSLQGAYNTGELFF,TGTGCCAGCAGTCTGCAGGGGGCTTATAACACCGGGGAGCTGTTTTTT
.,TRBJ1-2,TRBD1,TRBV6-5,15,CASSYSQGARNGYTF,TGTGCCAGCAGTTACTCACAGGGGGCGCGGAATGGCTACACCTTC
.,TRBJ2-4,.,TRBV4-1,14,CASSQVPLGNIQYF,TGCGCCAGCAGCCAAGTCCCCCTCGGAAACATTCAGTACTTC
.,TRBJ1-5,.,TRBV10-3,13,CAISTTGDQPQHF,TGTGCCATCAGTACGACTGGGGATCAGCCCCAGCATTTT
.,TRBJ2-1,TRBD2,TRBV11-2,15,CASSFPAGSYNEQFF,TGTGCCAGCAGCTTTCCAGCGGGGAGTTACAATGAGCAGTTCTTC
.,TRBJ1-1,.,TRBV5-4,14,CASSSAGGNTEAFF,TGTGCCAGCAGCTCGGCTGGGGGGAACACTGAAGCTTTCTTT
once,TRBJ1-6,TRBD1,TRBV4-1,16,CASSQDPRGNNSPLHF,TGCGCCAGCAGCCAAGATCCCAGGGGGAATAATTCACCCCTCCACTTT
.,TRBJ1-5,TRBD1,TRBV7-9,15,CASSLGTTGTQPQHF,TGTGCCAGCAGCTTAGGAACGACAGGGACTCAGCCCCAGCATTTT
.,TRBJ2-5,.,TRBV7-3,13,CASSLNLGGTQYF,TGTGCCAGCAGCTTAAATCTGGGAGGGACCCAGTACTTC
.,TRBJ1-5,.,TRBV28,12,CASSQGVQPQHF,TGTGCCAGCAGTCAGGGTGTCCAGCCCCAGCATTTT
.,TRBJ2-3,.,TRBV19,14,CASNAGPPRDTQYF,TGTGCCAGTAACGCGGGCCCTCCTAGAGATACGCAGTATTTT
.,TRBJ1-1,.,TRBV29-1,14,CSVARGWTDGEAFF,TGCAGCGTTGCCCGAGGTTGGACAGATGGTGAAGCTTTCTTT
.,TRBJ2-2,.,TRBV7-3,14,CASSTPSLSGELFF,TGTGCCAGCAGCACCCCGTCCCTCTCCGGGGAGCTGTTTTTT
.,TRBJ1-2,.,TRBV20-1,9,CSAGPLYTF,TGCAGTGCGGGGCCCCTCTACACCTTC
.,TRBJ1-2,.,TRBV30,13,CAWSVLGFYGYTF,TGTGCCTGGAGTGTACTAGGCTTCTATGGCTACACCTTC
.,TRBJ2-7,.,TRBV27,14,CASSRSGWSYEQYF,TGTGCCAGCAGCCGATCCGGCTGGTCGTACGAGCAGTACTTC
.,TRBJ1-2,.,TRBV28,13,CASSFQVNYGYTF,TGTGCCAGCAGTTTTCAGGTTAACTATGGCTACACCTTC
once,TRBJ2-7,.,TRBV30,11,CAWMNGIEQYF,TGTGCCTGGATGAATGGGATCGAGCAGTACTTC
.,TRBJ2-3,TRBD2,TRBV9,15,CASSGAGGPKNTQYF,TGTGCCAGCAGCGGGGCGGGAGGGCCAAAAAATACGCAGTATTTT
.,TRBJ2-5,TRBD2,TRBV7-2,16,CASSLGTGGGQETQYF,TGTGCCAGCAGCTTAGGCACAGGCGGGGGCCAAGAGACCCAGTACTTC
once,TRBJ2-2,.,TRBV9,11,CASRVTGELFF,TGTGCCAGCAGGGTTACCGGGGAGCTGTTTTTT
.,TRBJ2-7,.,TRBV7-3,14,CASSPPGSSYEQYF,TGTGCCAGCAGCCCCCCGGGCTCATCCTACGAGCAGTACTTC
.,TRBJ1-2,.,TRBV27,12,CASSPGSYGYTF,TGTGCCAGCAGTCCTGGCTCCTATGGCTACACCTTC
.,TRBJ2-1,TRBD2,TRBV11-2,15,CASSSLAGDDNEQFF,TGTGCCAGCAGCTCGCTAGCGGGAGACGACAATGAGCAGTTCTTC
.,TRBJ1-4,.,TRBV18,14,CASSGLATNEKLFF,TGTGCCAGCTCAGGTCTTGCAACTAATGAAAAACTGTTTTTT
.,TRBJ2-3,TRBD2,TRBV6-1,14,CASSLAGSTDTQYF,TGTGCCAGCAGTCTAGCGGGAAGCACAGATACGCAGTATTTT
.,TRBJ2-7,TRBD1,TRBV10-1,14,CARRRDRLPYEQYF,TGCGCCAGACGCCGGGACAGACTTCCCTACGAGCAGTACTTC
.,TRBJ2-3,.,TRBV2,14,CASSWESGTDTQYF,TGTGCCAGCAGTTGGGAGAGTGGCACAGATACGCAGTATTTT
.,TRBJ2-5,TRBD1,TRBV18,16,CASSPPFGTGIETQYF,TGTGCCAGCTCACCCCCCTTCGGGACAGGGATCGAGACCCAGTACTTC
.,TRBJ1-2,.,TRBV30,17,CAWRLPVVGQGYYGYTF,TGTGCCTGGAGGCTTCCAGTGGTGGGACAAGGTTACTATGGCTACACCTTC
.,TRBJ2-1,.,TRBV28,13,CASSFRRVEQQFF,TGTGCCAGCAGTTTCCGTAGAGTTGAGCAGCAGTTCTTC
.,TRBJ1-2,.,TRBV5-1,15,CASSEPGQRARGYTF,TGCGCCAGCAGTGAACCGGGACAAAGGGCGCGTGGCTACACCTTC
.,TRBJ1-6,.,TRBV28,15,CASSGAALFNSPLHF,TGTGCCAGCAGTGGGGCAGCCCTCTTTAATTCACCCCTCCACTTT
.,TRBJ2-3,.,TRBV7-9,14,CASSLELWVGTQYF,TGTGCCAGCAGCTTAGAGCTATGGGTGGGTACGCAGTATTTT
.,TRBJ2-1,.,TRBV7-9,15,CASSLHHDLYNEQFF,TGTGCCAGCAGCTTACATCATGACCTATACAATGAGCAGTTCTTC
.,TRBJ1-1,.,TRBV7-3,14,CASSLHGKNTEAFF,TGTGCCAGCAGCTTACATGGCAAGAACACTGAAGCTTTCTTT
.,TRBJ2-3,TRBD1,TRBV5-4,16,CASSPTPGQGTDTQYF,TGTGCCAGCAGCCCGACACCGGGACAGGGCACAGATACGCAGTATTTT
.,TRBJ2-1,.,TRBV12-5,17,CASGLYHQGISYNEQFF,TGTGCTAGTGGCCTATACCACCAGGGAATCTCCTACAATGAGCAGTTCTTC